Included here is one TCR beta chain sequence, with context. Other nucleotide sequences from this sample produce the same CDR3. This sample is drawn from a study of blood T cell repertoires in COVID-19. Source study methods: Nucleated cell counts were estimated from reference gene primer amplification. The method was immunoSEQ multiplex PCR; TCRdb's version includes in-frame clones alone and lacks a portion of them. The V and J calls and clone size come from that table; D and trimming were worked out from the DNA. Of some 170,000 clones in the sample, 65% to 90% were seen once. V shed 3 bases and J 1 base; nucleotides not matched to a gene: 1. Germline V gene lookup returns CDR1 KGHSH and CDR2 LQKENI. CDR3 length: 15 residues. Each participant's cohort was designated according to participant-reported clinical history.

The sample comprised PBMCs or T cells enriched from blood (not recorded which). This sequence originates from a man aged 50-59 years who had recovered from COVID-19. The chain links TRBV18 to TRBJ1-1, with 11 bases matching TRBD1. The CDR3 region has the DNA TGTGCCAGCTCACCCGGGACAGGGGGGAACACTGAAGCTTTCTTT. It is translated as CASSPGTGGNTEAFF.